This entry concerns a single TCR beta chain. This sample is drawn from a study of control samples from healthy donors and cancer patients. Data came from immunoSEQ multiplex PCR; TCRdb stores just in-frame clones and leaves some out. The repertoire holds roughly 40,000 clones, with roughly 80% as singletons. From germline, CDR1 is LGHNA and CDR2 YSLEER. V was clipped by 1 base and J by 6 bases; unmatched bases: 4. CDR3 length: 15 amino acids. The sequenced sample consisted of blood. This receptor was obtained from a man aged 60-69 years in good health. The chain has TRBV4-3 and TRBJ2-1, with 9 bases matching TRBD1. The DNA of the CDR3 is TGCGCCAGCAGCCAAGGGGACAGGGCCGGCAATGAGCAGTTCTTC. Translation gives CASSQGDRAGNEQFF.